A single T cell receptor beta chain is shown here with its context. Everyone who donated was a healthy Caucasian. This sample was included in a study of identical twins. Using its own MiXCR run on the 5' RACE reads, TCRdb lists one record per CDR3 protein. The data show roughly 1.6 million distinct CDR3 sequences, with around 29% seen just once and about 0.25% held by the top ten. CDR3 length equals 14 residues. V lost 1 base and J lost 5, with 8 bases in between. CDR1 and CDR2 (germline): SGHTA, FQGNSA. The sequenced material came from cord blood. This TCR was recovered from a newborn girl in good health. V and J are TRBV7-2 and TRBJ2-2; no clear D. The CDR3 here is CASSLDVGTGELFF. The CDR3 DNA sequence: TGTGCCAGCAGCTTAGATGTAGGGACCGGGGAGCTGTTTTTT.